The 20 T cell receptor beta chains listed next were all sequenced from one sample in a study of T cell changes during pregnancy in multiple sclerosis. Sequenced by immunoSEQ multiplex PCR; TCRdb stores in-frame clones only, minus some. The repertoire holds over 90,000 clones, with 90% as singletons. Material: peripheral blood, obtained in the second trimester of pregnancy. The receptor source for this set is a female donor in good health, enrolled as a control in a pregnancy study.

The chain uses TRBV28 and TRBJ1-2; D unresolved. The CDR3 spans 11 residues. Germline lookup yields CDR1 MDHEN and CDR2 SYDVKM. V lost 10 bases and J 3 bases, leaving 9 bases between the germline ends. For the CDR3, the DNA is TGTGCCACTTCCCCTTACTATGGCTACACCTTC. This sequence encodes CATSPYYGYTF.

The genes are TRBV19 and TRBJ1-2; D might be TRBD1 (5 bases). With 7 bases removed from V and 4 bases from J, the gap between germline ends came to 13 bases. The V gene's germline CDR1 is LNHDA and CDR2 SQIVND (reference sequence). There are 13 residues in the CDR3. CDR3 sequence (DNA): TGTGCCAGTACCCCGGAGGGGCTCTATGGCTACACCTTC. Encoded protein: CASTPEGLYGYTF.

The chain uses TRBV27 and TRBJ2-1, with 9 bases aligning to TRBD2. This CDR3 comprises 16 residues. Unmatched junction bases numbered 6, after V lost 6 bases and J lost 0 bases. Germline V gene lookup returns CDR1 MNHEY and CDR2 SMNVEV (reference sequence). The CDR3 sequence is CASRASGTRSYNEQFF. The CDR3 DNA follows: TGTGCCAGCAGGGCTAGCGGGACCCGCTCCTACAATGAGCAGTTCTTC.

The V call is TRBV7-6, the J call TRBJ2-5, with 11 bases matching TRBD1. The trim removed 3 bases at V and 2 bases at J, leaving 5 bases unmatched. CDR1 and CDR2 (germline): SGHVS, FNYEAQ. This CDR3 has 16 amino acids. CDR3 amino acids: CASSFGTGGLQETQYF. Written as DNA, the CDR3 is TGTGCCAGCAGCTTTGGGACAGGGGGTCTACAAGAGACCCAGTACTTC. Drawing the rest from reference TRBV7-6 and TRBJ2-5, the complete variable domain is GAGVSQSPRYKVTKRGQDVALRCDPISGHVSLYWYRQALGQGPEFLTYFNYEAQQDKSGLPNDRFSAERPEGSISTLTIQRTEQRDSAMYRCASSFGTGGLQETQYFGPGTRLLVL.

The rearrangement links TRBV5-1 to TRBJ2-3; TRBD2 agrees at 10 bases. CDR1 and CDR2 from the germline V gene are SGHRS and YFSETQ. V was clipped by 4 bases and J by 4 bases; unmatched bases: 12. This CDR3 is 17 amino acids long. The CDR3 here is CASSPRPAGGGADTQYF. CDR3 sequence (DNA): TGCGCCAGCAGCCCCCGGCCAGCGGGGGGGGGTGCAGATACGCAGTATTTT.

The V and J genes are TRBV28 and TRBJ2-7, with D possibly matching TRBD2 (5 bases). This CDR3 has 15 residues. Germline CDR1 is MDHEN and CDR2 is SYDVKM. V shed 5 bases and J shed 4 bases, with 18 bases lying between them. Here the CDR3 reads CASSNPPRGLYEQYF. Here the CDR3 DNA reads TGTGCCAGCAGTAACCCGCCTCGAGGGCTGTACGAGCAGTACTTC.

This clone was seen only a few times. The V and J genes are TRBV5-3 and TRBJ2-1; 8 bases are shared with TRBD2. TRBV5-3 is known as an ORF, though its function is uncertain. CDR3 length: 15 amino acids. With 0 bases clipped from V and 1 base from J, the junction kept 0 bases outside the gene matches. In DNA form, the CDR3 reads TGTGCCAGAAGCTTGGGACTAGCGTCCTACAATGAGCAGTTCTTC. Its translation is CARSLGLASYNEQFF.

This clone was counted once. J is TRBJ1-5 and V is TRBV7-8, with 7 bases fitting TRBD1. The CDR3 length is 16 residues. J lost 2 bases, V lost 10 bases, and 14 bases had no gene match. The germline CDR1 and CDR2 sequences are SGHVS and FQNEAQ. DNA for the CDR3: TGTGCCACCCACATCGGGACAGCCAGACGCAATCAGCCCCAGCATTTT. It specifies CATHIGTARRNQPQHF.

This clone appeared a few times. The chain carries TRBV7-9 and TRBJ2-7, with 8 bases that match TRBD1. CDR1 is SEHNR, CDR2 FQNEAQ, per germline (reference sequence). This CDR3 contains 15 residues. The J segment lost 2 bases and the V segment lost 4 bases, leaving 7 bases of the junction unmatched. In DNA, the CDR3 is TGTGCCAGCAGCTCAGGACAGGGACCAGCCTACGAGCAGTACTTC. Amino acid sequence: CASSSGQGPAYEQYF.

The chain uses TRBV5-5 and TRBJ1-2; D is uncertain. The CDR3 sequence is 13 residues long. Trimming removed 0 bases at V and 4 bases at J, with 7 bases between. The germline gives CDR1 SGHKS, CDR2 YYEKEE (reference sequence). DNA for the CDR3: TGTGCCAGCAGCTTGGACAGAACCTATGGCTACACCTTC. This translates into CASSLDRTYGYTF. Looking up the rest from reference TRBV5-5 and TRBJ1-2 gives the full variable domain: DAGVTQSPTHLIKTRGQQVTLRCSPISGHKSVSWYQQVLGQGPQFIFQYYEKEERGRGNFPDRFSARQFPNYSSELNVNALLLGDSALYLCASSLDRTYGYTFGSGTRLTVV.

This chain joins TRBV7-8 and TRBJ1-4, with 11 bases aligning to TRBD1. Germline V lookup: CDR1 SGHVS, CDR2 FQNEAQ. The CDR3 covers 14 residues. Trimming took 4 bases from V and 6 from J; bases not matched to a gene: 1. CDR3 in amino acids: CASSSGQGDEKLFF. For the CDR3, the DNA is TGTGCCAGCAGCTCGGGACAGGGGGATGAAAAACTGTTTTTT.

This chain joins TRBV7-8 and TRBJ2-2; D is perhaps TRBD1 (7 bases). CDR3 length: 19 residues. In germline, CDR1 is SGHVS, CDR2 FQNEAQ. V gave up 7 bases and J gave up 2 bases, with 26 bases separating them. In nucleotides, the CDR3 is TGTGCCAGCACCCCACGGTTAATGTTTCAGGGGGGAAACACCGGGGAGCTGTTTTTT. Protein product: CASTPRLMFQGGNTGELFF.

Here the CDR3 DNA reads TGTGCCAGCAGTCCCGACAGGGGGCAGTACTTC. Translated, it gives CASSPDRGQYF. The chain combines TRBV2 with TRBJ2-7, with 8 bases lining up with TRBD1. The CDR3 loop spans 11 amino acids. V shed 5 bases, J shed 9 bases, and the junction held 3 bases outside the gene matches. Looked up from germline, CDR1 is SNHLY and CDR2 is FYNNEI.

This CDR3 is CASSEAQARLYSPLHF. CDR3 nucleotide sequence: TGTGCCAGCAGTGAAGCGCAGGCCCGCCTATATTCACCCCTCCACTTT. This rearrangement joins TRBV6-1 to TRBJ1-6; no clear D. This CDR3 has 16 amino acids. Germline loops: CDR1 MNHNS, CDR2 SASEGT. V was cut by 0 bases and J by 8 bases, with 14 bases left in between.

V and J are TRBV27 and TRBJ2-1; D unresolved. The length of the CDR3 is 13 residues. V shed 3 bases and J shed 10 bases, with 13 bases lying between them. Germline V gene lookup returns CDR1 MNHEY and CDR2 SMNVEV (reference sequence). Here the CDR3 DNA reads TGTGCCAGCAGTTTTAGAGGCCTGATGGAGCAGTTCTTC. It translates to CASSFRGLMEQFF.

For this clone: A junction boundary mismatches the germline segment, possibly from a read error. This rearrangement joins TRBV7-7 to TRBJ2-7; TRBD2 matches at 11 bases. The CDR3 totals 13 residues. Germline-derived CDR1 and CDR2 are SSHAT and FNYEAQ (reference sequence). The CDR3 DNA is TGTGCTAGCAGCGGACTAGCGGGCTCCGAGCAGTACTTC. The encoded protein is CASSGLAGSEQYF.

V is TRBV11-2 and J is TRBJ1-6; 7 bases match TRBD1. The junction had 13 bases not matched to a gene; V was cut back by 2 bases and J by 9 bases. CDR3 length equals 17 residues. The V gene's germline CDR1 is SGHAT and CDR2 FQNNGV. CDR3 in DNA: TGTGCCAGCAGCTTAACAGGGGTTCGTGTCGACGGTTCACCCCTCCACTTT. It yields the protein CASSLTGVRVDGSPLHF.

The chain combines TRBV27 with TRBJ2-2; D possibly corresponds to TRBD1 (6 bases). The CDR3 extends over 14 amino acids. Trimming removed 6 bases at V and 0 bases at J, with 8 bases between. Germline V lookup: CDR1 MNHEY, CDR2 SMNVEV (reference sequence). CDR3 coding DNA: TGTGCCAGCAGAGGGACAACGAACACCGGGGAGCTGTTTTTT. Translated, it gives CASRGTTNTGELFF.

The chain couples TRBV28 to TRBJ1-2; D is uncertain. Trimming left V 1 base short and J 4 bases short, with 4 bases between. Germline V gene sequence: CDR1 MDHEN, CDR2 SYDVKM. This CDR3 is 12 amino acids long. The CDR3: CASSLFSYGYTF. The CDR3 coding sequence is TGTGCCAGCAGTTTATTTAGCTATGGCTACACCTTC.

The chain uses TRBV6-1 and TRBJ1-4; 10 nucleotides match TRBD1. J gave up 8 bases and V 1 base, and 4 bases lay outside the gene matches. Germline CDR1 is MNHNS and CDR2 is SASEGT. This CDR3 has 15 amino acids. The CDR3 bases are TGTGCCAGCAGTGAAGACGACAGGGGGCTCGAAAAACTGTTTTTT. Amino acid sequence: CASSEDDRGLEKLFF.